This T cell receptor beta chain stems from a study of blood T cell repertoires in COVID-19. The authors' processing: Amplification of reference gene primers was used by the study to estimate nucleated cell counts. Produced via immunoSEQ multiplex PCR; TCRdb's table is partial and in-frame only. Clone size and V and J calls were adopted from that table, with D and trimming inferred from the DNA. The sample has roughly 200,000 clones, roughly 89% seen once. Trimming removed 1 base from V and 2 bases from J; junction bases left unmatched: 2. The CDR3 totals 14 residues. Germline V lookup: CDR1 MGHRA, CDR2 YSYEKL.

The specimen sequenced was peripheral blood. This TCR came from a middle-aged man with acute or convalescent COVID-19. The chain recombines TRBV4-1 with TRBJ2-7, with TRBD1 identical over 7 bases. Here the CDR3 DNA reads TGCGCCAGCAGCCAAGCGGACAGGCCCTACGAGCAGTACTTC. It is translated as CASSQADRPYEQYF.